These 26 T cell receptor beta chains were sequenced from one sample in a study of blood T cell repertoires in COVID-19. Using immunoSEQ multiplex PCR, the repertoire was profiled, and TCRdb retains in-frame clones only, with some absent. Of hundreds of thousands of clones in the sample, about 87% were seen once. Source material: PBMCs or T cells enriched from blood (not recorded which). These receptors were collected from a woman between 50 and 59 years old who had recovered from COVID-19.

This sequence joins TRBV6-5 and TRBJ1-1; TRBD1 agrees at 7 bases. This CDR3 comprises 13 residues. V lost 7 bases to trimming and J lost 4 bases; unmatched junction nucleotides: 6. The germline V gene has CDR1 MNHEY and CDR2 SVGAGI. CDR3 sequence reads: CASNRGEVTEAFF. In DNA form, the CDR3 reads TGTGCCAGCAACAGGGGAGAGGTCACTGAAGCTTTCTTT.

J is TRBJ1-1 and V is TRBV2; D remains ambiguous. This CDR3 contains 14 residues. Germline values: CDR1 SNHLY, CDR2 FYNNEI. V lost 6 bases and J lost 5, with 16 bases in between. The CDR3 bases are TGTGCCAGCAGGCAGACACTTGATGCTACTGAAGCTTTCTTT. This gives the protein CASRQTLDATEAFF.

The chain couples TRBV6-1 to TRBJ2-3; 7 bases line up with TRBD2. The CDR3 covers 15 residues. The J segment lost 2 bases and the V segment lost 1 base, leaving 3 bases of the junction unmatched. The germline V gene encodes CDR1 MNHNS and CDR2 SASEGT. The CDR3, as DNA: TGTGCCAGCAGTGAAGAGCGGGACCACACAGATACGCAGTATTTT. Translated: CASSEERDHTDTQYF.

This rearrangement joins TRBV7-9 to TRBJ2-7; 7 bases line up with TRBD1. The CDR3 sequence is 15 residues long. From germline, CDR1 is SEHNR and CDR2 FQNEAQ (reference sequence). V gave up 5 bases and J gave up 2 bases; unmatched junction bases: 9. In DNA, the CDR3 is TGTGCCAGCAGCGTCGGGACAGTTATTCCCTACGAGCAGTACTTC. Translation: CASSVGTVIPYEQYF. The full variable domain, completed using reference TRBV7-9 and TRBJ2-7, is DTGVSQNPRHKITKRGQNVTFRCDPISEHNRLYWYRQTLGQGPEFLTYFQNEAQLEKSRLLSDRFSAERPKGSFSTLEIQRTEQGDSAMYLCASSVGTVIPYEQYFGPGTRLTVT.

This clone was seen a few times. The chain employs TRBV11-2 and TRBJ2-7; a possible D gene is TRBD1 (6 bases). The length of the CDR3 is 13 residues. CDR1 is SGHAT, CDR2 FQNNGV, per germline. V was pared by 2 bases and J by 6 bases, with 11 bases between. The CDR3 bases are TGTGCCAGCAGCTTACAGGGGTATGGCGAGCAGTACTTC. Protein sequence: CASSLQGYGEQYF.

This chain links TRBV10-3 with TRBJ2-7, with TRBD1 identical over 8 bases. The germline V gene has CDR1 ENHRY and CDR2 SYGVKD. V dropped 4 bases and J dropped 1; count of bases not matched to a gene: 6. The CDR3 loop spans 15 amino acids. The DNA of the CDR3 is TGTGCCATCAGTGCAGGACAGGGAATTTCCTACGAGCAGTACTTC. Translation gives CAISAGQGISYEQYF.

This sequence joins TRBV11-2 and TRBJ1-2; D is uncertain. The V gene lost 1 base and the J gene lost 2 bases, with 5 bases spanning the gap. Germline V gene data show CDR1 as SGHAT and CDR2 as FQNNGV. The CDR3 is made up of 13 amino acids. CDR3 coding DNA: TGTGCCAGCAGCTTAGTTCTGAACTATGGCTACACCTTC. Protein: CASSLVLNYGYTF.

This sequence joins TRBV14 and TRBJ2-5; 8 bases agree with TRBD2. Trimming at V came to 3 bases and at J to 4 bases, leaving 7 bases not matched to a gene. CDR1 SGHDN and CDR2 FVKESK come from the germline V gene. The CDR3 runs to 15 residues. The CDR3 loop is CASSQGLGFVETQYF. CDR3 nucleotides: TGTGCCAGCAGCCAGGGACTAGGGTTTGTAGAGACCCAGTACTTC.

The rearrangement joins TRBV3-1 (or the pseudogene TRBV3-2) to TRBJ2-7; 7 bases match TRBD2. This CDR3 is built from 17 residues. Trimming cost V 1 base and J 6 bases; bases outside gene matches: 15. Per the germline V gene, CDR1 is LGHDT and CDR2 is YNNKEL (reference sequence). The CDR3 nucleotides read TGTGCCAGCAGCCAAGTGAGGATGTCGGCCCGGGGGGTCGAGCAGTACTTC. Translation gives CASSQVRMSARGVEQYF.

The chain carries TRBV19 and TRBJ1-4; D not resolved. Germline V CDR1 and CDR2: LNHDA, SQIVND (reference sequence). V gave up 5 bases and J gave up 0 bases, with 16 bases separating them. The CDR3 runs 17 residues. Here the CDR3 DNA reads TGTGCCAGTAGTGGTATGCGGAGGCCCGCAACTAATGAAAAACTGTTTTTT. Its translation: CASSGMRRPATNEKLFF.

This chain connects TRBV7-6 to TRBJ1-4; D gene uncertain. The CDR3 totals 15 residues. V shed 1 base and J shed 5 bases, with 11 bases lying between them. Germline lookup yields CDR1 SGHVS and CDR2 FNYEAQ. CDR3 protein: CASSLGGGKNEKLFF. CDR3 sequence (DNA): TGTGCCAGCAGCTTAGGTGGCGGAAAAAATGAAAAACTGTTTTTT. The complete variable domain, with remaining parts taken from reference TRBV7-6 and TRBJ1-4, reads GAGVSQSPRYKVTKRGQDVALRCDPISGHVSLYWYRQALGQGPEFLTYFNYEAQQDKSGLPNDRFSAERPEGSISTLTIQRTEQRDSAMYRCASSLGGGKNEKLFFGSGTQLSVL.

This rearrangement joins TRBV9 to TRBJ2-7, with TRBD1 as a possible D gene (6 bases). CDR1 and CDR2 (germline): SGDLS, YYNGEE. The CDR3 is 14 amino acids. V lost 2 bases and J 4 bases, leaving 13 bases between the germline ends. The chain's CDR3 is CASSVNPRGYEQYF. In DNA form, the CDR3 reads TGTGCCAGCAGCGTTAACCCCAGGGGTTACGAGCAGTACTTC. The full variable domain, completed using reference TRBV9 and TRBJ2-7, is DSGVTQTPKHLITATGQRVTLRCSPRSGDLSVYWYQQSLDQGLQFLIQYYNGEERAKGNILERFSAQQFPDLHSELNLSSLELGDSALYFCASSVNPRGYEQYFGPGTRLTVT.

The rearrangement joins TRBV30 to TRBJ1-4, with TRBD1 identical over 9 bases. The V and J ends lost 4 bases and 8 bases, in that order; junction bases with no gene match: 8. The CDR3 runs to 14 residues. Germline CDR1 GTSNPN, CDR2 SVGIG (reference sequence). The CDR3 DNA sequence: TGTGCCTGGAACCGGGACAGGGCCGGGGAAAAACTGTTTTTT. Translated, it gives CAWNRDRAGEKLFF.

This chain joins TRBV6-4 and TRBJ1-1; D gene ambiguous. Germline loops: CDR1 MRHNA, CDR2 SNTAGT. V lost 5 bases, J lost 5 bases, and 6 bases lay in between. The CDR3 is made up of 11 amino acids. In DNA form, the CDR3 reads TGTGCCAGCAGTACCTATACTGAAGCTTTCTTT. This codes for CASSTYTEAFF.

The chain combines TRBV6-2 or TRBV6-3 with TRBJ1-1, with TRBD1 matching over 8 bases. With 2 bases clipped from V and 5 bases from J, the junction kept 16 bases outside the gene matches. The CDR3 spans 18 residues. CDR1 MNHEY and CDR2 SVGEGT come from the germline V gene. CDR3 bases: TGTGCCAGCAGTTACCCGAACCGAGGACAGGGTTCCGGTACTGAAGCTTTCTTT. Amino acids: CASSYPNRGQGSGTEAFF.

This chain connects TRBV10-3 to TRBJ1-3; D is unresolved. The CDR3 sequence is 13 residues long. V was cut by 7 bases and J by 4 bases, with 11 bases left in between. Germline V CDR1 and CDR2: ENHRY, SYGVKD. CDR3: CAITESNGNTIYF. In DNA, the CDR3 is TGTGCCATCACCGAATCTAACGGAAACACCATATATTTT.

The chain links TRBV28 to TRBJ2-7; 10 nucleotides match TRBD1. The germline gives CDR1 MDHEN, CDR2 SYDVKM. J lost 5 bases, V lost 9 bases, and 10 bases had no gene match. This CDR3 comprises 14 residues. CDR3 loop: CASMLGTGDNEQYF. The CDR3 nucleotides are TGTGCCAGTATGCTCGGGACAGGGGATAACGAGCAGTACTTC.

This chain uses TRBV24-1 with TRBJ2-5; 7 bases fit TRBD2. This CDR3 comprises 14 residues. Germline lookup yields CDR1 KGHDR and CDR2 SFDVKD. The V segment lost 3 bases and the J segment 3 bases; nucleotides outside the gene matches: 3. This chain's CDR3 is CATSDGAGKETQYF. CDR3 sequence (DNA): TGTGCCACCAGTGATGGAGCGGGAAAAGAGACCCAGTACTTC.

The V call is TRBV2, the J call TRBJ2-1; 9 bases line up with TRBD2. Germline V gives CDR1 SNHLY, CDR2 FYNNEI. V lost 5 bases, J lost 5 bases, and 10 bases stayed unmatched. The CDR3 covers 16 residues. CDR3 sequence reads: CASSTYSGSSNNEQFF. CDR3 bases: TGTGCCAGCAGTACATATAGCGGGAGCTCTAACAATGAGCAGTTCTTC.

This chain connects TRBV15 to TRBJ1-4; no reliable D call. The CDR3 sequence is 16 residues long. Germline CDR1 is LNHNV and CDR2 is YYDKDF (reference sequence). Trimming shortened V by 0 bases and J by 0 bases, and 8 bases separated the two germline ends. CDR3 sequence reads: CATSRDVWPTNEKLFF. CDR3 nucleotides: TGTGCCACCAGCAGAGATGTCTGGCCAACTAATGAAAAACTGTTTTTT.

A single count supports this clone. V is TRBV16 and J is TRBJ2-7, with TRBD1 matching over 7 bases. CDR3 length: 13 residues. CDR1 is KGHSY and CDR2 is FQNENV in the germline V gene. V trimming: 4 bases; J trimming: 5 bases; junction bases outside the gene matches: 5. CDR3 nucleotide sequence: TGTGCCAGCAGCCGACAGGGTGCGCACGAGCAGTACTTC. Its protein is CASSRQGAHEQYF.

This chain connects TRBV3-1 (or the pseudogene TRBV3-2) to TRBJ1-6; D not resolved. The CDR3 contains 13 residues. V lost 0 bases and J lost 7, with 4 bases in between. CDR1 is LGHDT and CDR2 is YNNKEL in the germline V gene (reference sequence). The CDR3 loop reads CASSQDLNSPLHF. As DNA, the CDR3 is TGTGCCAGCAGCCAAGATCTCAATTCACCCCTCCACTTT.

The chain combines TRBV4-1 with TRBJ1-5; TRBD1 is a possible D gene (5 bases). V shed 4 bases and J shed 7 bases, with 14 bases lying between them. Germline V lookup: CDR1 MGHRA, CDR2 YSYEKL. The CDR3 consists of 14 residues. DNA for the CDR3: TGCGCCAGCAGCCCGGGACTGGTGGGACAGCCCCAGCATTTT. Translated: CASSPGLVGQPQHF.

The chain joins TRBV7-9 to TRBJ2-1; D is perhaps TRBD1 (6 bases). The CDR3 length is 14 residues. Germline-derived CDR1 and CDR2 are SEHNR and FQNEAQ (reference sequence). V lost 5 bases to trimming and J lost 6 bases, with 14 bases between them. This CDR3 is CASSHRDNTNEQFF. The CDR3, as DNA: TGTGCCAGCAGCCATCGGGACAACACCAATGAGCAGTTCTTC.

V gene TRBV15 combines with J gene TRBJ2-7; 8 bases are a match to TRBD1. CDR3 size: 15 residues. Germline values: CDR1 LNHNV, CDR2 YYDKDF (reference sequence). With V trimmed by 3 bases and J by 4 bases, 8 bases remained unmatched. The chain's CDR3 is CATSREPGQVYEQYF. CDR3 nucleotides: TGTGCCACCAGCAGGGAACCGGGACAGGTATACGAGCAGTACTTC.

The chain recombines TRBV11-1 with TRBJ2-3, with 8 bases that match TRBD2. The CDR3 totals 16 residues. After removal of 4 bases from V and 1 base from J, the junction contained 7 bases not matched to a gene. Germline V gives CDR1 SGHAT, CDR2 FQDESV (reference sequence). The CDR3 DNA follows: TGTGCCAGCAGCTACCGCAGCGGGAGAGGCACAGATACGCAGTATTTT. It encodes CASSYRSGRGTDTQYF.